The next 4 T cell receptor beta chains were all read from a single sample in a study of OX40 agonist ivuxolimab in advanced cancers. Data came from immunoSEQ multiplex PCR; TCRdb stores just in-frame clones and leaves some out. The repertoire holds 35,000 to 40,000 clones, with 82% as singletons. Sequences were derived from CD4+ or CD8+ T cells sorted from blood, sampled in a trial of the OX40 agonist ivuxolimab. The receptors here all came from an adult with an advanced solid tumor such as melanoma, head and neck, liver or kidney cancer.

The chain combines TRBV6-5 with TRBJ2-7; TRBD1 is a possible D gene (5 bases). CDR1 is MNHEY and CDR2 is SVGAGI in the germline V gene. V was shortened by 5 bases and J by 2 bases, with 10 bases between the two germline ends. This CDR3 is built from 13 residues. The CDR3 bases are TGTGCCAGCAGTAGACAGAGCACCTACGAGCAGTACTTC. This codes for CASSRQSTYEQYF.

This clone turned up a few times. The same CDR3 also results from other DNA sequences found in this sample. The V gene is TRBV5-5, the J gene TRBJ2-7; D gene ambiguous. The length of the CDR3 is 12 residues. Germline V gene data show CDR1 as SGHKS and CDR2 as YYEKEE (reference sequence). V lost 0 bases to trimming and J lost 4 bases, with 5 bases between them. The CDR3 reads CASSLVGYEQYF. The CDR3 coding sequence is TGTGCCAGCAGCTTGGTCGGGTACGAGCAGTACTTC.

This clone is medium-sized in the sample. The rearrangement links TRBV7-9 to TRBJ2-7; 7 bases are a match to TRBD2. Per germline, CDR1 SEHNR and CDR2 FQNEAQ (reference sequence). The CDR3 runs 13 residues. V lost 5 bases to trimming and J lost 10 bases; unmatched junction nucleotides: 11. The CDR3 here is CASSGLDSSKQYF. The CDR3 bases are TGTGCCAGCAGCGGACTAGACAGCTCGAAACAGTACTTC. The variable domain in full, completed from reference TRBV7-9 and TRBJ2-7, reads DTGVSQNPRHKITKRGQNVTFRCDPISEHNRLYWYRQTLGQGPEFLTYFQNEAQLEKSRLLSDRFSAERPKGSFSTLEIQRTEQGDSAMYLCASSGLDSSKQYFGPGTRLTVT.

The V and J genes are TRBV5-4 and TRBJ2-3, with D possibly being TRBD1 (6 bases). Germline CDR1 reads SGHNT; CDR2 reads YYREEE (reference sequence). This CDR3 contains 15 residues. V lost 4 bases and J lost 4, with 16 bases in between. In DNA form, the CDR3 reads TGTGCCAGCAGCCTCGCCGTACAGGGTGCAGATACGCAGTATTTT. Translating gives CASSLAVQGADTQYF.